These T cell receptor beta chains were read from a single sample in a study of shared clonotypes between healthy human individuals. The repertoire was sequenced with immunoSEQ multiplex PCR; TCRdb's copy has only in-frame clones and lacks some. This sample has about 650,000 clones; just under 97% occur once, and the top ten carry 0.11%. The sample taken for sequencing was naive CD8+ T cells sorted from blood. These receptors were taken from a woman under 40 in good health. CDR3s include the opening cysteine and the closing phenylalanine or tryptophan. D genes are given only for firm matches. Size is stated for part of the rows, as once, few or many counts, or as a class when the clone is expanded.

j_gene: TRBJ2-1; abundance: -; d_gene: -; v_gene: TRBV27; CDR3aa: CASSFGGGEQFF; CDR3nt: TGTGCCAGCAGTTTTGGGGGTGGTGAGCAGTTCTTC
j_gene: TRBJ2-7; abundance: -; d_gene: -; v_gene: TRBV19; CDR3aa: CASSMSGYEQYF; CDR3nt: TGTGCCAGTAGTATGAGCGGGTACGAGCAGTACTTC
j_gene: TRBJ2-1; abundance: -; d_gene: TRBD2; v_gene: TRBV27; CDR3aa: CASSLGGSLYNEQFF; CDR3nt: TGTGCCAGCAGTTTAGGCGGGAGCCTTTACAATGAGCAGTTCTTC
j_gene: TRBJ2-7; abundance: once; d_gene: -; v_gene: TRBV6-1; CDR3aa: CASSEGPNYEQYF; CDR3nt: TGTGCCAGCAGTGAAGGACCAAACTACGAGCAGTACTTC
j_gene: TRBJ1-5; abundance: -; d_gene: -; v_gene: TRBV6-5; CDR3aa: CASSYNTNQPQHF; CDR3nt: TGTGCCAGCAGTTATAACACCAATCAGCCCCAGCATTTT
j_gene: TRBJ2-2; abundance: -; d_gene: TRBD2; v_gene: TRBV7-9; CDR3aa: CASRQDGTSGSRAGELFF; CDR3nt: TGTGCCAGCAGGCAGGACGGGACTAGCGGGAGTAGGGCCGGGGAGCTGTTTTTT
j_gene: TRBJ1-5; abundance: -; d_gene: TRBD1; v_gene: TRBV27; CDR3aa: CASSPTGGLGNQPQHF; CDR3nt: TGTGCCAGCAGTCCAACAGGGGGCTTGGGCAATCAGCCCCAGCATTTT
j_gene: TRBJ2-1; abundance: -; d_gene: TRBD1; v_gene: TRBV15; CDR3aa: CATSERTGGYLNEQFF; CDR3nt: TGTGCCACCAGCGAAAGGACAGGGGGCTATTTAAATGAGCAGTTCTTC
j_gene: TRBJ2-2; abundance: -; d_gene: TRBD1; v_gene: TRBV5-1; CDR3aa: CASSTGTGYTGELFF; CDR3nt: TGCGCCAGCAGCACCGGGACAGGGTACACCGGGGAGCTGTTTTTT
j_gene: TRBJ1-1; abundance: -; d_gene: -; v_gene: TRBV27; CDR3aa: CASPWGGENTEAFF; CDR3nt: TGTGCCAGCCCTTGGGGGGGGGAGAACACTGAAGCTTTCTTT
j_gene: TRBJ2-7; abundance: -; d_gene: TRBD1; v_gene: TRBV28; CDR3aa: CASSTTGNYEQYF; CDR3nt: TGTGCCAGCAGTACGACAGGGAACTACGAGCAGTACTTC
j_gene: TRBJ2-1; abundance: -; d_gene: TRBD2; v_gene: TRBV7-7; CDR3aa: CASSLTTSATSYNEQFF; CDR3nt: TGTGCCAGCAGCTTAACAACTAGCGCGACCTCCTACAATGAGCAGTTCTTC
j_gene: TRBJ2-5; abundance: -; d_gene: TRBD2; v_gene: TRBV15; CDR3aa: CATSRVSAAGGETQYF; CDR3nt: TGTGCCACCAGCAGAGTTTCCGCGGCGGGAGGGGAGACCCAGTACTTC
j_gene: TRBJ2-7; abundance: -; d_gene: -; v_gene: TRBV9; CDR3aa: CASSEGDSDYEQYF; CDR3nt: TGTGCCAGCAGCGAGGGGGACTCAGACTACGAGCAGTACTTC